This T cell receptor beta chain was retrieved from a study of identical twins. Study-wide findings and caveats: Findings depended on cross-sectional statistics rather than tracking the same donors. An excess of low generation probability was shown by twin-shared out-of-frame alpha sequences.

This clonotype was seen only a few times. What it recognizes is unknown. TCRdb redid the calling of the 5' RACE reads with MiXCR, one entry per CDR3 protein. Of around 250,000 distinct CDR3 sequences in the sample, about 13% were seen once. This sample also belongs to another study, concerning yellow fever vaccine responses in identical twins. That investigation notes: Vaccine T cell responses of twins reportedly seemed partly convergent and partly personalized.

Source material: memory (CD45RO+) T cells sorted from blood. This TCR was sampled from a woman aged 18-29 years in good health.

DNA for the CDR3: TGCAGTGCGCGGACAGGGGGGAATTCACCCCTCCACTTT. Translating it yields CSARTGGNSPLHF. The chain has TRBV20-1 and TRBJ1-6; 10 positions match TRBD1. The V gene end was trimmed by 6 bases and the J gene end by 7 bases; junction bases not matched to a gene: 3. CDR1 and CDR2 (germline): DFQATT, SNEGSKA (reference sequence). The length of the CDR3 is 13 residues.